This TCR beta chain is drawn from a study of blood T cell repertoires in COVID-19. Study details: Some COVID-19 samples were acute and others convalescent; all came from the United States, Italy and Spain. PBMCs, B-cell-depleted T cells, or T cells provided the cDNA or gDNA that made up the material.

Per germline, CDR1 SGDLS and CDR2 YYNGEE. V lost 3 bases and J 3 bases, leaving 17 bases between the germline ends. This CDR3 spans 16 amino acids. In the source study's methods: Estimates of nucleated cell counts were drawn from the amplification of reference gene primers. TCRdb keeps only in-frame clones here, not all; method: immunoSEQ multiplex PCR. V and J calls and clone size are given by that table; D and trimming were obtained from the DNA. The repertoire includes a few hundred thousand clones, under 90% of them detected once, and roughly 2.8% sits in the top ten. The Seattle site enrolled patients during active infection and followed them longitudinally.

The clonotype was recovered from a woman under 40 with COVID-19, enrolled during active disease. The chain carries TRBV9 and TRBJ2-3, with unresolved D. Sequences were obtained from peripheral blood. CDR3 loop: CASSASTIGVTDTQYF. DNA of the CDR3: TGTGCCAGCAGCGCCTCCACCATCGGAGTGACAGATACGCAGTATTTT. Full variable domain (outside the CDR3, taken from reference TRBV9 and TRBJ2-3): DSGVTQTPKHLITATGQRVTLRCSPRSGDLSVYWYQQSLDQGLQFLIQYYNGEERAKGNILERFSAQQFPDLHSELNLSSLELGDSALYFCASSASTIGVTDTQYFGPGTRLTVL.